The following is a TCR beta chain sequence with its context. This record belongs to a study of early T cells in non-severe SARS-CoV-2 infection. A single record per CDR3 protein comes from TCRdb applying MiXCR to the 5' RACE reads. The sample contains roughly 45,000 distinct CDR3 sequences, 6.2% of which appear only once. The receptor's source is an adult who was a healthcare worker with PCR-confirmed SARS-CoV-2 infection or an uninfected control (not recorded which). Sequences were derived from whole blood, sampled at baseline.

The CDR3: CASSVGHEQYF. The CDR3 DNA reads as TGTGCCAGCAGCGTAGGACACGAGCAGTACTTC. The J gene is TRBJ2-7, the V gene TRBV9; no reliable D call. Germline CDR1 is SGDLS and CDR2 is YYNGEE. V lost 0 bases and J 5 bases, leaving 3 bases between the germline ends. This CDR3 has 11 residues.